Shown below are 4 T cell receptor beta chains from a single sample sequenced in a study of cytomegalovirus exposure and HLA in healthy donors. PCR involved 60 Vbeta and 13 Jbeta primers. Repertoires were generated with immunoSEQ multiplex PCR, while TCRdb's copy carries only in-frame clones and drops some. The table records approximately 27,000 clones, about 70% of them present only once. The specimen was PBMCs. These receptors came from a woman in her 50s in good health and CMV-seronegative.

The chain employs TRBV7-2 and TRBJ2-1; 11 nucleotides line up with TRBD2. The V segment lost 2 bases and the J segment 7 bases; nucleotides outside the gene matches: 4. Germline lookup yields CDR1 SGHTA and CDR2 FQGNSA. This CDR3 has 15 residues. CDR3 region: CASSLSGTSGNEQFF. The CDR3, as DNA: TGTGCCAGCAGCTTATCAGGGACTAGCGGTAATGAGCAGTTCTTC.

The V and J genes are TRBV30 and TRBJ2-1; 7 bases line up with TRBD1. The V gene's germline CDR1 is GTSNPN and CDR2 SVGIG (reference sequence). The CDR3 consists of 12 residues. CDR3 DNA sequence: TGTGCTTCCGGGACAGCTAACAATGAGCAGTTCTTC. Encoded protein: CASGTANNEQFF. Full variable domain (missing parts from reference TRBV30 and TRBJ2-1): SQTIHQWPATLVQPVGSPLSLECTVEGTSNPNLYWYRQAAGRGLQLLFYSVGIGQISSEVPQNLSASRPQDRQFILSSKKLLLSDSGFYLCASGTANNEQFFGPGTRLTVL.

CDR3 coding DNA: TGTGCCAGCAGCTTAAGGGGCTACGAGCAGTACTTC. Translating gives CASSLRGYEQYF. The chain couples TRBV7-9 to TRBJ2-7; TRBD1 might be the D (5 bases). There are 12 residues in the CDR3. The germline CDR1 and CDR2 sequences are SEHNR and FQNEAQ (reference sequence). Trimming took 2 bases from V and 3 from J, leaving 5 bases between them. Full variable domain (missing parts from reference TRBV7-9 and TRBJ2-7): DTGVSQNPRHKITKRGQNVTFRCDPISEHNRLYWYRQTLGQGPEFLTYFQNEAQLEKSRLLSDRFSAERPKGSFSTLEIQRTEQGDSAMYLCASSLRGYEQYFGPGTRLTVT.

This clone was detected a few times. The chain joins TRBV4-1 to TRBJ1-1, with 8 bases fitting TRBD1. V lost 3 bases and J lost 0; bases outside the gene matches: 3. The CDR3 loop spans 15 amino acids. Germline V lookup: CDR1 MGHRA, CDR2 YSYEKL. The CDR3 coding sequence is TGCGCCAGCAGCCACAGGACAGGGATGAACACTGAAGCTTTCTTT. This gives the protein CASSHRTGMNTEAFF.